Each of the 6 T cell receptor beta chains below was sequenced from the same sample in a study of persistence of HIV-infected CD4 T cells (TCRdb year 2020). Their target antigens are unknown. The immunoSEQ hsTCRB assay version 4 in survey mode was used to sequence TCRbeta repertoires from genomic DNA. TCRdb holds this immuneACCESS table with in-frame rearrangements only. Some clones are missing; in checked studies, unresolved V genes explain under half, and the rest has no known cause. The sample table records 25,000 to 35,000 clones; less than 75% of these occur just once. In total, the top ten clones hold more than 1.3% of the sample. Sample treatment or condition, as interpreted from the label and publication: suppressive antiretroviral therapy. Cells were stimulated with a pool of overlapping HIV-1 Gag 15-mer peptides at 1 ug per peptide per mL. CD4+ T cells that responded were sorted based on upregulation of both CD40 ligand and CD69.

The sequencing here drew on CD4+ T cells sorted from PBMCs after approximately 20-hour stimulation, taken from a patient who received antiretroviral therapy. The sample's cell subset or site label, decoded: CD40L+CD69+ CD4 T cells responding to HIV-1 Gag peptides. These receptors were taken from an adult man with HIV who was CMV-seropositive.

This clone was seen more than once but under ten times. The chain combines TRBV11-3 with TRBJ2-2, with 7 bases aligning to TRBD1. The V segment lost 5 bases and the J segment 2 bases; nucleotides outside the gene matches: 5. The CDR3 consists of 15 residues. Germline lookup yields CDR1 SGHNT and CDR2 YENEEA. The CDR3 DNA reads TGTGCCAGCAGCCCGACAGGGAGTAACACCGGGGAGCTGTTTTTT. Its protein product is CASSPTGSNTGELFF.

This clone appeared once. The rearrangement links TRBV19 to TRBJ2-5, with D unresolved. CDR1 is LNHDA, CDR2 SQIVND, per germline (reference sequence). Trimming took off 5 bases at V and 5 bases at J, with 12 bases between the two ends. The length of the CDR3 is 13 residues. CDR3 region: CASSPRSTETQYF. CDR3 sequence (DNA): TGTGCCAGTAGTCCCAGGAGTACGGAGACCCAGTACTTC.

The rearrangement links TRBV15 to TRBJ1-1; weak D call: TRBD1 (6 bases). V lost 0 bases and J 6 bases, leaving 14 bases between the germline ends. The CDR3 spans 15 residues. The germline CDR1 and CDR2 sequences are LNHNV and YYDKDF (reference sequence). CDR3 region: CATSRDILGAAEAFF. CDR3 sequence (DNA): TGTGCCACCAGCAGAGATATTTTGGGGGCCGCTGAAGCTTTCTTT.

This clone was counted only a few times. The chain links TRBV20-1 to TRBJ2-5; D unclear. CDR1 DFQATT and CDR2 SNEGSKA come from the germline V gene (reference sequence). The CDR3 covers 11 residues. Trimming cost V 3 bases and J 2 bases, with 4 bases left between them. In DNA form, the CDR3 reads TGCAGTGCTAGTCAACAAGAGACCCAGTACTTC. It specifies CSASQQETQYF.

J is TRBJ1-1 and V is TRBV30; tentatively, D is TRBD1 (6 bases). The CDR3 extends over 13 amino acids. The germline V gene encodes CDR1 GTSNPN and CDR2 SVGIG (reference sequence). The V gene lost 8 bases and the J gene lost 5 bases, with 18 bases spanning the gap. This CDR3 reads CAHGGAGKTEAFF. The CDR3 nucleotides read TGTGCCCACGGGGGGGCCGGGAAAACTGAAGCTTTCTTT.

The CDR3 sequence: CASTPEGGGNYGYTF. For the CDR3, the DNA is TGTGCCAGCACCCCTGAAGGGGGAGGGAACTATGGCTACACCTTC. This chain uses TRBV6-4 with TRBJ1-2; D might be TRBD1 (6 bases). The CDR3 spans 15 residues. V was trimmed by 7 bases and J by 2 bases, leaving 17 bases between them. Germline CDR1 and CDR2: MRHNA and SNTAGT.